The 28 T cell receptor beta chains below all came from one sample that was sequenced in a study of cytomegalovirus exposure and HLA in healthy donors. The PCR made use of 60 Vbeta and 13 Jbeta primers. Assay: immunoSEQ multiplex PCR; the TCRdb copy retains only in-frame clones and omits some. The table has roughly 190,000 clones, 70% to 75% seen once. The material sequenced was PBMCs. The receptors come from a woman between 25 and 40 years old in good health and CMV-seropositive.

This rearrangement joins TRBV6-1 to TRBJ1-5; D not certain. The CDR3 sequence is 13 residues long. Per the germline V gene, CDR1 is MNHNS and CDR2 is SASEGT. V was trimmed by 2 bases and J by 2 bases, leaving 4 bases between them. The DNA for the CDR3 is TGTGCCAGCAGTGAACGTGGCAATCAGCCCCAGCATTTT. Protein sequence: CASSERGNQPQHF.

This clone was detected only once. The chain's CDR3 is CATLSSGSGETQYF. The CDR3 bases are TGTGCCACCTTATCTAGCGGGAGTGGAGAGACCCAGTACTTC. The chain joins TRBV19 to TRBJ2-5; TRBD2 agrees at 10 bases. After removal of 10 bases from V and 4 bases from J, the junction contained 9 bases not matched to a gene. Per the germline V gene, CDR1 is LNHDA and CDR2 is SQIVND (reference sequence). The CDR3 consists of 14 residues. The variable domain in full, completed from reference TRBV19 and TRBJ2-5, reads DGGITQSPKYLFRKEGQNVTLSCEQNLNHDAMYWYRQDPGQGLRLIYYSQIVNDFQKGDIAEGYSVSREKKESFPLTVTSAQKNPTAFYLCATLSSGSGETQYFGPGTRLLVL.

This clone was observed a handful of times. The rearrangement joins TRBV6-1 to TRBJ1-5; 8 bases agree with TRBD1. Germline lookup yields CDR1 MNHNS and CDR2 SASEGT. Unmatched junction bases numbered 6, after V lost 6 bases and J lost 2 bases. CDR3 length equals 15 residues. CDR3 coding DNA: TGTGCCAGCAGATTCGGGACAGGTCGCAATCAGCCCCAGCATTTT. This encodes CASRFGTGRNQPQHF.

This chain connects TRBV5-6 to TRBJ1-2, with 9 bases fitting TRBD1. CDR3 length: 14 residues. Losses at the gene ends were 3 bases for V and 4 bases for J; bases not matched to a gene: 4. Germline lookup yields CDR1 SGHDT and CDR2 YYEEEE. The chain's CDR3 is CASSSGQGAYGYTF. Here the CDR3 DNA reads TGTGCCAGCAGCTCGGGACAGGGCGCCTATGGCTACACCTTC.

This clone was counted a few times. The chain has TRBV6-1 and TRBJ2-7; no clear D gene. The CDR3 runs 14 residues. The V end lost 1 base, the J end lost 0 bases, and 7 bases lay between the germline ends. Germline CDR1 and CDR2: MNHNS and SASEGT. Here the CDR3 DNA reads TGTGCCAGCAGTGAAGTCGCGGACTCCTACGAGCAGTACTTC. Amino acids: CASSEVADSYEQYF.

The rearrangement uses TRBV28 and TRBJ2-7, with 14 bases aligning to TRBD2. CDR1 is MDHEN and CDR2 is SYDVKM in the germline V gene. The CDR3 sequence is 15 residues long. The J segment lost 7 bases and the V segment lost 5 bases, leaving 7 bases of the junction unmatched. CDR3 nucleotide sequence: TGTGCCAGCAGTCCACTGGGACTAGCGGGAGATGAGCAGTACTTC. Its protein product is CASSPLGLAGDEQYF.

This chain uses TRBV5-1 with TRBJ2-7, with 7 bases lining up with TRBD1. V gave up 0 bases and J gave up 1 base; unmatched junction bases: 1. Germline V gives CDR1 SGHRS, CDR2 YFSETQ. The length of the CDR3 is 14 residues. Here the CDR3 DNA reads TGCGCCAGCAGCTTGGGGGACAGATCCTACGAGCAGTACTTC. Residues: CASSLGDRSYEQYF.

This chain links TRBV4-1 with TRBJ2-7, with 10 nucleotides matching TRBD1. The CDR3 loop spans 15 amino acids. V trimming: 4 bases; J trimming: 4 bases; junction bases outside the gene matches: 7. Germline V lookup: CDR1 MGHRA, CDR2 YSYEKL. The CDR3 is CASSPRTGGSYEQYF. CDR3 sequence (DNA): TGCGCCAGCAGCCCGCGGACAGGGGGAAGTTACGAGCAGTACTTC.

The CDR3 DNA reads TGTGCCAGCAGACCCGGGTTTCAAGCCACCGGGGAGCTGTTTTTT. Amino acids: CASRPGFQATGELFF. This chain joins TRBV28 and TRBJ2-2; D gene uncertain. Germline CDR1 MDHEN, CDR2 SYDVKM. There are 15 residues in the CDR3. V lost 6 bases and J 4 bases, leaving 15 bases between the germline ends.

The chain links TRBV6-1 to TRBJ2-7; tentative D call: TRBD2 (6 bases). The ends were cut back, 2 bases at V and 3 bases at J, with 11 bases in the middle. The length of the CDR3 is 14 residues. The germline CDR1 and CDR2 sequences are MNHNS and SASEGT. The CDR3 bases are TGTGCCAGCAGTGAATGGTCGGGGGACTACGAGCAGTACTTC. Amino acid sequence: CASSEWSGDYEQYF.

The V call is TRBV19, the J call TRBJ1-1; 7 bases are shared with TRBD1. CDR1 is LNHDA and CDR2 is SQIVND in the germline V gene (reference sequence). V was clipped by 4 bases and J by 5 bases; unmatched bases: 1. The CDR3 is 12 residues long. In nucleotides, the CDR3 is TGTGCCAGTAGTAGGGGACAGACTGAAGCTTTCTTT. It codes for CASSRGQTEAFF.

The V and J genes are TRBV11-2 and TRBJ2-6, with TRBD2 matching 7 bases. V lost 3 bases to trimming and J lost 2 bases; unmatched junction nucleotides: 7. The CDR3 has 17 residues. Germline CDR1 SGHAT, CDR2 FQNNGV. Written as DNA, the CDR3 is TGTGCCAGCAGCTTCCGAGCGGGATTAACTGGGGCCAACGTCCTGACTTTC. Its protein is CASSFRAGLTGANVLTF.

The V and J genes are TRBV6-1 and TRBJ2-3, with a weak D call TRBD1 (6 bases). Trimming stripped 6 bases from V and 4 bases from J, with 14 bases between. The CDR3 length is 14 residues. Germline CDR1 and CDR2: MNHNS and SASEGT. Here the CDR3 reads CASRSRGSPDTQYF. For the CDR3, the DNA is TGTGCCAGCAGGTCCAGGGGCTCGCCAGATACGCAGTATTTT.

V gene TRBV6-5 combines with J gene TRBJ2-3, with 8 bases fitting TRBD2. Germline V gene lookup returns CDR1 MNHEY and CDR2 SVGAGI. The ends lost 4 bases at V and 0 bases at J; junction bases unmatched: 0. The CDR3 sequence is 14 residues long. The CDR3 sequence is CASSLAGSTDTQYF. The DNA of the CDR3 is TGTGCCAGCAGTTTAGCGGGGAGCACAGATACGCAGTATTTT.

The DNA of the CDR3 is TGTGCCAGCAGTGTACCAGCGGGGTCGCGCGGGGAGCTGTTTTTT. Its translation is CASSVPAGSRGELFF. V is TRBV2 and J is TRBJ2-2, with TRBD2 identical over 7 bases. This CDR3 contains 15 residues. J gave up 7 bases and V 4 bases, and 9 bases lay outside the gene matches. Germline loops: CDR1 SNHLY, CDR2 FYNNEI.

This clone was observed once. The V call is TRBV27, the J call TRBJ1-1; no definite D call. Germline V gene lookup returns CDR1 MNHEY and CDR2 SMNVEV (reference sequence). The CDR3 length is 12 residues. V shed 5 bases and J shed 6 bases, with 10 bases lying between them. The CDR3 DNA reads TGTGCCAGCAGTCCGGGTGAACCTGAAGCTTTCTTT. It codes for CASSPGEPEAFF.

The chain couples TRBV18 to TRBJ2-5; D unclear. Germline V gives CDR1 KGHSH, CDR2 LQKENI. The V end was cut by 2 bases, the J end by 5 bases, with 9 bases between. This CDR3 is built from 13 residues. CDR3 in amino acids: CASSPIPEETQYF. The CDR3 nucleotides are TGTGCCAGCTCACCAATCCCGGAGGAGACCCAGTACTTC.

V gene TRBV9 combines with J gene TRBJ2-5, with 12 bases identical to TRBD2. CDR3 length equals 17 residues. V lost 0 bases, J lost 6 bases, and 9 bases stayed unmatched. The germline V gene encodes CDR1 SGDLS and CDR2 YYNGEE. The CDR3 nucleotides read TGTGCCAGCAGCGTAGATCTAGCGGGAGGGCTTGTAAAGACCCAGTACTTC. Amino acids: CASSVDLAGGLVKTQYF.

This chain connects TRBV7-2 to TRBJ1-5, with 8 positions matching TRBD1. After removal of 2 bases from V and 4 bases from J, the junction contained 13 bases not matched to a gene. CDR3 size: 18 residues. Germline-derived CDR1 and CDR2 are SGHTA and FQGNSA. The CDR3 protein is CASSLSGGVDRGNQPQHF. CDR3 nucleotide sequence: TGTGCCAGCAGCTTATCAGGGGGGGTCGACAGGGGTAATCAGCCCCAGCATTTT.

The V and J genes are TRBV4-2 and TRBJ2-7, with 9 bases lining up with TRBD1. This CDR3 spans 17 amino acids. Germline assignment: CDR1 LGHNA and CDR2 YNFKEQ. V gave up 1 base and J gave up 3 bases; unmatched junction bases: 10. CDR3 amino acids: CASSQVMFGQGIYEQYF. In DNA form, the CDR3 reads TGTGCCAGCAGCCAAGTCATGTTCGGACAGGGGATCTACGAGCAGTACTTC.

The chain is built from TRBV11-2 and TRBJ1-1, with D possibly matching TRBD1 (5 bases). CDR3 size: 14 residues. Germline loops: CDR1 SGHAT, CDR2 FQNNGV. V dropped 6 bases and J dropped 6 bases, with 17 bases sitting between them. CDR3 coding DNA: TGTGCCAGCAGTTTCACCCAGGGTTCCGCTGAAGCTTTCTTT. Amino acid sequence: CASSFTQGSAEAFF. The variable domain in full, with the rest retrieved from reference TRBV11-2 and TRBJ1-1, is EAGVAQSPRYKIIEKRQSVAFWCNPISGHATLYWYQQILGQGPKLLIQFQNNGVVDDSQLPKDRFSAERLKGVDSTLKIQPAKLEDSAVYLCASSFTQGSAEAFFGQGTRLTVV.

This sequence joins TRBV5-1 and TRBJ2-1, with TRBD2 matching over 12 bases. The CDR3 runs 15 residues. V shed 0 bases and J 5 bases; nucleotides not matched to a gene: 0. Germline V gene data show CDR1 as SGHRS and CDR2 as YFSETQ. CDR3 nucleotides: TGCGCCAGCAGCTTGGCTAGCGGGAGGGACAATGAGCAGTTCTTC. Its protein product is CASSLASGRDNEQFF.

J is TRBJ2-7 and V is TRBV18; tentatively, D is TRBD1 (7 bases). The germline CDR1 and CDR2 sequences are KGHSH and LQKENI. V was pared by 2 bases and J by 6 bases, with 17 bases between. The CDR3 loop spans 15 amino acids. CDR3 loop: CASSPGQAQGGEQYF. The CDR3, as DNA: TGTGCCAGCTCACCAGGGCAGGCGCAGGGGGGCGAGCAGTACTTC.

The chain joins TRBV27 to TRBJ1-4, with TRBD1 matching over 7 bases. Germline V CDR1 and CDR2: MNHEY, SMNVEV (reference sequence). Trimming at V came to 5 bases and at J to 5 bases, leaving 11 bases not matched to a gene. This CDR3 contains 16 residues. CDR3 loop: CASSGTGVLVNEKLFF. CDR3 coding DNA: TGTGCCAGCAGTGGAACAGGGGTTCTCGTCAATGAAAAACTGTTTTTT.

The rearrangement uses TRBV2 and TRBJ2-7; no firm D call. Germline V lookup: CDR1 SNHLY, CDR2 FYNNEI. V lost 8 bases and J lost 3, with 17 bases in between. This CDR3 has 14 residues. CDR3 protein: CASGPPVPLYEQYF. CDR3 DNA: TGTGCCAGCGGTCCTCCGGTCCCCCTCTACGAGCAGTACTTC.

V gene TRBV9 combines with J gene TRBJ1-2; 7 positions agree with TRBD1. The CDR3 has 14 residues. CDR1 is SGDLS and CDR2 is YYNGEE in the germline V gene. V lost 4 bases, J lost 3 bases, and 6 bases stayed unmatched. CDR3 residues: CASSTGQDHYGYTF. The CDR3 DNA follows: TGTGCCAGCAGCACAGGACAGGACCACTATGGCTACACCTTC.

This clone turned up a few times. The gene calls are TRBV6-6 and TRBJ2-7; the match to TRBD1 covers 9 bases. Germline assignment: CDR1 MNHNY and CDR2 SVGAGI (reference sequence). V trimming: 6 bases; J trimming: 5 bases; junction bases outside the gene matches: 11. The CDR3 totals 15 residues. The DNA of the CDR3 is TGTGCCAGCAGGCCCTCCAGGGACAGGGCCCACGAGCAGTACTTC. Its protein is CASRPSRDRAHEQYF.

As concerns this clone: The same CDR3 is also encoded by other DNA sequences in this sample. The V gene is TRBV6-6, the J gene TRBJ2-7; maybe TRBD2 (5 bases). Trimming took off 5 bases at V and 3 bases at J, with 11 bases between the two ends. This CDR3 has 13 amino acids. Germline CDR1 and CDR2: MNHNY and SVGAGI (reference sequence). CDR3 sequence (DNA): TGTGCCAGCAGTGGGAGCAGTCACTACGAGCAGTACTTC. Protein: CASSGSSHYEQYF.